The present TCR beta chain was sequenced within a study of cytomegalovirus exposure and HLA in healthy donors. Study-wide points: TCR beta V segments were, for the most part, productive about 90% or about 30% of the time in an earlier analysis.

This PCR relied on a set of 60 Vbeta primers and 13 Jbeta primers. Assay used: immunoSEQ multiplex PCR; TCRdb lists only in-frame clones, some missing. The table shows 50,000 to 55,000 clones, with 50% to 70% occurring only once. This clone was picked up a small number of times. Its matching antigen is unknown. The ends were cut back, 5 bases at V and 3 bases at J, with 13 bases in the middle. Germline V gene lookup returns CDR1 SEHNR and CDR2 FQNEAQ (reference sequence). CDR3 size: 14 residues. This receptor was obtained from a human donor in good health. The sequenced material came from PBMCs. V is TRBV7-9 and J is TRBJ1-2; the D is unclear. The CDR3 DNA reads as TGTGCCAGCAGCCTGCGTGAGGGTGACTATGGCTACACCTTC. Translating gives CASSLREGDYGYTF.